One T cell receptor beta chain is described in this entry. The specificity of this receptor is unknown. Base qualities are not recorded, but no much larger clone differs from it by a single base. The entry originates in a study of blood T cell repertoires in COVID-19 (dated by TCRdb to 2018 to 2020). Concerning the study at large: Samples from collaborators originated in the United States, Italy and Spain and spanned both the acute and convalescent phases of COVID-19. The prospective study material was composed of cDNA or gDNA derived from T cells, B-cell-depleted T cells, or PBMCs. Subjects who had been exposed to COVID-19, were actively infected with it, or had recovered from it provided the deeply sampled blood TCRbeta repertoires that made up the dataset. The repertoires were made available in a free public database intended to serve as a resource for research on the immune response to SARS-CoV-2. The samples were drawn from the first 160 participants of the ongoing ImmuneRACE study and from 950 to 1,500 subjects provided by 6 global collaborators. A de-identified subject ID, COVID-19 status, age in years and sex were almost always included in the sample metadata. Where HLA class I and class II types were available, the types were taken from metadata supplied by the sample provider, not from assay-based typing. Points the paper makes about the study in general: How much clinical and demographic metadata was included differed by source and by participant, and the metadata was provided uncurated.

TCRbeta CDR3 regions were amplified from genomic DNA by means of the immunoSEQ Assay, a bias-controlled multiplex PCR. From the authors' description of their analysis: The number of nucleated cells in each sample was estimated by amplification of reference gene primers within the assay. To quantify the absolute abundance of each unique TCRbeta CDR3 rearrangement, sequence reads were collapsed and filtered. For each sample, productive Simpson clonality was calculated by taking the square root of Simpson's diversity index across productive rearrangements. In its TCRdb copy, this immuneACCESS table keeps in-frame sequences only and misses some clones. Where compared with another copy, unresolved V genes explain less than half of these, and the others have no known cause. D and trimming come from the DNA, and the V and J calls and clone size come from that table. The sample has about 58,000 clones on record, about four fifths of them singletons. The ten largest clones take up roughly 5.3% of the sample.

Each collaborating institution followed its own protocols to collect whole blood in K2EDTA tubes. Collaborator samples were shipped for TCRbeta analysis as frozen whole blood, isolated PBMCs, or DNA extracted from either sample type. The junction shows trimming of 2 bases on V and 2 bases on J, and the gene matches do not reach 4 bases of it. The CDR3, cysteine through phenylalanine, is 15 amino acids long. The read is trimmed to its CDR3 DNA, 45 bases read in frame from base 1. The CDR1 and CDR2 encoded by the germline V gene are SGHTA and FQGTGA. The TCR comes from a human donor in a cohort sampled during active COVID-19. The chain links TRBV7-3 with TRBJ2-7; TRBD2 aligns with 9 central bases. Sequenced sample: peripheral blood. The DNA reads TGTGCCAGCAGCTTATCTAGCGGGGAGACCTACGAGCAGTACTTC. This is translated as CASSLSSGETYEQYF.